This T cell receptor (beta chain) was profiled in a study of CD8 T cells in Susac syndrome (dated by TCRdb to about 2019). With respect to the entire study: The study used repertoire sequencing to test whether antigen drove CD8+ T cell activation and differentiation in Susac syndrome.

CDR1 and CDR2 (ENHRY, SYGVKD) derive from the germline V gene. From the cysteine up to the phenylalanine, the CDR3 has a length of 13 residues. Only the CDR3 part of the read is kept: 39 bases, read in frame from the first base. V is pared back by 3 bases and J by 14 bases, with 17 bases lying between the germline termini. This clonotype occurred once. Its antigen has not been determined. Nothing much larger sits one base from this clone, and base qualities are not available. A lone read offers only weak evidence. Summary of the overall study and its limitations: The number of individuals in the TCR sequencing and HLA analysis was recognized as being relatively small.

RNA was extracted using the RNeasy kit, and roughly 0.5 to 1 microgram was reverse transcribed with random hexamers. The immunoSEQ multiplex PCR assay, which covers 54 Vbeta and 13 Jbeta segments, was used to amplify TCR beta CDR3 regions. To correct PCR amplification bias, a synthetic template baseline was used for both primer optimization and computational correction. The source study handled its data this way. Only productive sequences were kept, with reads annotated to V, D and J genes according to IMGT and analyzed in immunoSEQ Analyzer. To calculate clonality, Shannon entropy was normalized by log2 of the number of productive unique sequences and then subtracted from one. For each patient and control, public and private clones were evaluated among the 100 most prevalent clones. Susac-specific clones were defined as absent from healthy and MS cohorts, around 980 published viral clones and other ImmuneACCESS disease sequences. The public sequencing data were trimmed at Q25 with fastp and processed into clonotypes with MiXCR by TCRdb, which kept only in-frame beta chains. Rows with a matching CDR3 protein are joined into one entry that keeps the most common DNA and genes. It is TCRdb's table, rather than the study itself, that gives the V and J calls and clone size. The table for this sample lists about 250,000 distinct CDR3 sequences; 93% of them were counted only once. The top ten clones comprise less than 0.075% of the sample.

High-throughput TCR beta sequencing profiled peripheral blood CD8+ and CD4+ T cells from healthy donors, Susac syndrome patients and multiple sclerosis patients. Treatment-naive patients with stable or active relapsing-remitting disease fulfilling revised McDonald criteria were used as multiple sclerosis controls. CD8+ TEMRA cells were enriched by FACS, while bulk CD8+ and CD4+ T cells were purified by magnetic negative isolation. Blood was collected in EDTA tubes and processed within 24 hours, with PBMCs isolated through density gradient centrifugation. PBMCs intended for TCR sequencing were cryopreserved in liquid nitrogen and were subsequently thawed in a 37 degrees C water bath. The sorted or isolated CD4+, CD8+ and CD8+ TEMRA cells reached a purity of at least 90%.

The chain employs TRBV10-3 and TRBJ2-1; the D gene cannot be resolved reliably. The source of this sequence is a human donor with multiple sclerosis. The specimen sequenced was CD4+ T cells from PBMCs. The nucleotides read TGTGCCATCAGTGAATCTGTCAGCGAACGGGAGTTCTTC. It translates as CAISESVSEREFF.